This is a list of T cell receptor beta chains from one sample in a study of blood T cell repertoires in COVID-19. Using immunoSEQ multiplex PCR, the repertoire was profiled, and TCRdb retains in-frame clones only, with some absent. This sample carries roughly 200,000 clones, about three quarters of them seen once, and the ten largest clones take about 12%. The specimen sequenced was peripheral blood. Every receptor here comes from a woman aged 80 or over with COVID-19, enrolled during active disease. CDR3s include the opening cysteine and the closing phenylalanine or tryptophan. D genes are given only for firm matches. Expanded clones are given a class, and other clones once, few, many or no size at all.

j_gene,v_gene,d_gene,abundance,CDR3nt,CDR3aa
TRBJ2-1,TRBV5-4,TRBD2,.,TGTGCCAGCAGCCCCGGACTAGCGGGAGCGGCCTACAATGAGCAGTTCTTC,CASSPGLAGAAYNEQFF
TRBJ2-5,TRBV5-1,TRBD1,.,TGCGCCAGCAGCTCCTCACCTACAGGGGGGGAGACCCAGTACTTC,CASSSSPTGGETQYF
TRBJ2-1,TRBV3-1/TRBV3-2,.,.,TGTGCCAGCAGCCAAGCGGGACTTCTCAATGAGCAGTTCTTC,CASSQAGLLNEQFF
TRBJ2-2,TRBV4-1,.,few,TGCGCCAGCAGCGCCTCAGCGCTAGGTTTTTTTGGGGAGCTGTTTTTT,CASSASALGFFGELFF
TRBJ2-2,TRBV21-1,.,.,TGTGCCAGCACCCAGGGTCACGGGGAGCTGTTTTTT,CASTQGHGELFF
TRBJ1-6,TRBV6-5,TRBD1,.,TGTGCCAGCAGTACAGGGGGTTGGAATTCACCCCTCCACTTT,CASSTGGWNSPLHF
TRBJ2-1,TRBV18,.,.,TGTGCCAGCTCACCACTCGGACACTACAATGAGCAGTTCTTC,CASSPLGHYNEQFF
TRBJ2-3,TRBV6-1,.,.,TGTGCCAGCAGTGAAGACTCCTTCTCCGACTCCACAGATACGCAGTATTTT,CASSEDSFSDSTDTQYF
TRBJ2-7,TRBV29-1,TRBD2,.,TGCAGCGTTGGGGTGTCTAGCGGGGGTGGCGAGCAGTACTTC,CSVGVSSGGGEQYF
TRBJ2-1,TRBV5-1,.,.,TGCGCCAGCAGCATACAGGGTTATGAGCAGTTCTTC,CASSIQGYEQFF
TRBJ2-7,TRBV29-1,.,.,TGCAGCGTTGAAGGGCAGGCCTACGAGCAGTACTTC,CSVEGQAYEQYF
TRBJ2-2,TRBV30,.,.,TGTGCCTGCCGGGTTCTCAACACCGGGGAGCTGTTTTTT,CACRVLNTGELFF
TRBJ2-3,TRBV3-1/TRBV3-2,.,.,TGTGCCAGCAGCCCTTCCATGGGGGGTACGCAGTATTTT,CASSPSMGGTQYF
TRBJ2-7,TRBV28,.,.,TGTGCCAGCAGTTATTGGACAGAGCAGTACTTC,CASSYWTEQYF
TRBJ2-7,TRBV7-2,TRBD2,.,TGTGCCAGCAGCTTATGGGGACTAGCGGGATATGGCCACTCCTACGAGCAGTACTTC,CASSLWGLAGYGHSYEQYF
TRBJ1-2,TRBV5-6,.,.,TGTGCCAGCAGCTTGGTTGCGGGCCTAGGGTCTAACTATGGCTACACCTTC,CASSLVAGLGSNYGYTF
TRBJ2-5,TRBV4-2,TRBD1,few,TGTGCCAGCAGCGACGGTTTAACAGGGGCCCAAGAGACCCAGTACTTC,CASSDGLTGAQETQYF
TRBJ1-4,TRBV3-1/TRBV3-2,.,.,TGTGCCAGCAGCCAAGTGGGGGGGGGCCGTGAAAAACTGTTTTTT,CASSQVGGGREKLFF
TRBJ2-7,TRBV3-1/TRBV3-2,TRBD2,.,TGTGCCAGCAGCCCCACGCGGCCTAGCGGGAGTTTCTACGAGCAGTACTTC,CASSPTRPSGSFYEQYF
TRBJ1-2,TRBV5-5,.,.,TGTGCCAGCAGCTTGGGAGCTAACTATGGCTACACCTTC,CASSLGANYGYTF
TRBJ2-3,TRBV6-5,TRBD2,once,TGTGCCAGCAGTTACTTGCGGGGGGGCCTTGATACGCAGTATTTT,CASSYLRGGLDTQYF
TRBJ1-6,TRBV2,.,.,TGTGCCAGCAGTTCAGGCTCCTATAATTCACCCCTCCACTTT,CASSSGSYNSPLHF
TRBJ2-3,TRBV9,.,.,TGTGCCAGCAGCGAGGAGGCCCGCACAGATACGCAGTATTTT,CASSEEARTDTQYF
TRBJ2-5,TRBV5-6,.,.,TGTGCCAGCAGCCTACCGGGTCAACAAGAGACCCAGTACTTC,CASSLPGQQETQYF
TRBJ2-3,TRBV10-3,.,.,TGTGCCATCAGTGAAGGCAGGGGCCCAGATACGCAGTATTTT,CAISEGRGPDTQYF
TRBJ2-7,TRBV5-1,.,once,TGCGCCAGCAGCTTTGGCAGGGGCTACGAGCAGTACTTC,CASSFGRGYEQYF
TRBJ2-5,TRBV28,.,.,TGTGCCAGCAGTTTGGCAGGGTTACAAGAGACCCAGTACTTC,CASSLAGLQETQYF
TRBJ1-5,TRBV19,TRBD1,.,TGTGCCAGTAGTATAGCACAGGGGGCGAATCAGCCCCAGCATTTT,CASSIAQGANQPQHF
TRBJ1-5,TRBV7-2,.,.,TGTGCCAGCAGCTTATCCCCTTCTAGCAATCAGCCCCAGCATTTT,CASSLSPSSNQPQHF
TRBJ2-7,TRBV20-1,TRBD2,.,TGCAGTGCCGGGGGGAGCTACGAGCAGTACTTC,CSAGGSYEQYF
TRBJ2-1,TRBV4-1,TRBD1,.,TGCGCCAGCAGCCAAACTGAGACAGGGCTGAACAATGAGCAGTTCTTC,CASSQTETGLNNEQFF
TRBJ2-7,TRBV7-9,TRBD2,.,TGTGCCAGCAGCGAAGGACGGGGGGACTACGAGCAGTACTTC,CASSEGRGDYEQYF
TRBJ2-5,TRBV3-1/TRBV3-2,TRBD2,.,TGTGCCAGCAGCCAAAGCGGGGGCGGGGAGACCCAGTACTTC,CASSQSGGGETQYF
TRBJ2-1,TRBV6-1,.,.,TGTGCCAGCAGTGCCCCTAGGACTACTACCTACAATGAGCAGTTCTTC,CASSAPRTTTYNEQFF
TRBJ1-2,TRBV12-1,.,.,TGTGCCAGCAGGCGGCAGGGGGCTTATGTATGGGGCAACTATGGCTACACCTTC,CASRRQGAYVWGNYGYTF
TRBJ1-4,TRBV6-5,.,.,TGTGCCAGCAGCGTCAGAAGTAATGAAAAACTGTTTTTT,CASSVRSNEKLFF
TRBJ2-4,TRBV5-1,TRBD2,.,TGCGCCAGCAGCCCGATACTAGCGGGGGGGCCCAAAAACATTCAGTACTTC,CASSPILAGGPKNIQYF
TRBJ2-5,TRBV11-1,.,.,TGTGCCAGCAGCTTTTCCGGGACTCAAGAGACCCAGTACTTC,CASSFSGTQETQYF
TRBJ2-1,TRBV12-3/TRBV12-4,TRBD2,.,TGTGCCAGCAGTCCCGGGGCTAGCGGGGTGCAGTTCTTC,CASSPGASGVQFF
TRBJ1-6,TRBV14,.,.,TGTGCCAGCAGCCAACGAGGGCTCTTTAATTCACCCCTCCACTTT,CASSQRGLFNSPLHF
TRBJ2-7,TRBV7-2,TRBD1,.,TGTGCCAGCAGCTTGGTACCGGGACAGGGGGCTTACGAGCAGTACTTC,CASSLVPGQGAYEQYF
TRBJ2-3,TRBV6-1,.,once,TGTGCCAGCAGTGAAGCGCTCGTCAGGCTGTCAGATACGCAGTATTTT,CASSEALVRLSDTQYF
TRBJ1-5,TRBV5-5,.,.,TGTGCCAGCAGCTTGTCCCTTTATCAGCCCCAGCATTTT,CASSLSLYQPQHF
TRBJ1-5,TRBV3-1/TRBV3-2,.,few,TGTGCCAGCAGCCACGGAGTAGTTCAGCCCCAGCATTTT,CASSHGVVQPQHF
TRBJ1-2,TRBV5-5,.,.,TGTGCCAGCACTACTCTGGCTAACTATGGCTACACCTTC,CASTTLANYGYTF
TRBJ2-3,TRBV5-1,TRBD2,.,TGCGCCAGCAGCTTAGCGGGAGCAGATACGCAGTATTTT,CASSLAGADTQYF
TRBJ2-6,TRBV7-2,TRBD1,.,TGTGCCAGCAGACCTACAGGGGGGACTGGGGCCAACGTCCTGACTTTC,CASRPTGGTGANVLTF
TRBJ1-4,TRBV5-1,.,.,TGCGCCAGCAGCTTGGACCGTGGCAGGGGAAAACTGTTTTTT,CASSLDRGRGKLFF
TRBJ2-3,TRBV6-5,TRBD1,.,TGTGCCAGCATCAGGGACAGGGGGACAGATACGCAGTATTTT,CASIRDRGTDTQYF
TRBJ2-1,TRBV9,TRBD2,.,TGTGCCAGCAGCTCTGGGACTAGCGGGTTCTACAATGAGCAGTTCTTC,CASSSGTSGFYNEQFF
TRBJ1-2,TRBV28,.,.,TGTGCCAGCAGTCTGGCTCCACAGGCGAGAGGCTACACCTTC,CASSLAPQARGYTF
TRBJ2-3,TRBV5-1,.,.,TGCGCCAGCAGCTTGGGACAGCTTGACACAGATACGCAGTATTTT,CASSLGQLDTDTQYF
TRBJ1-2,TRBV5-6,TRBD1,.,TGTGCCAGCAGCTCGACCGGGACAGGGAACTATGGCTACACCTTC,CASSSTGTGNYGYTF
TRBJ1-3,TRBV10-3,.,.,TGTGCCATCAGCACAGGGTCGAGCTCTGGAAACACCATATATTTT,CAISTGSSSGNTIYF